This TCR beta chain was profiled in a study of blood T cell repertoires in COVID-19. Profiled with immunoSEQ multiplex PCR; TCRdb holds only in-frame clones, not every one. The sample includes 50,000 to 60,000 clones, nearly 85% of them seen just once. The V gene lost 5 bases and the J gene lost 0 bases, with 5 bases spanning the gap. The CDR3 covers 13 residues. The germline V gene has CDR1 KGHSH and CDR2 LQKENI. The receptor comes from a man aged 40-50 years with acute or convalescent COVID-19. The genes are TRBV18 and TRBJ1-5; D is uncertain. Sequenced material: peripheral blood. The CDR3 sequence: CASSEYSNQPQHF. CDR3 nucleotide sequence: TGTGCCAGCTCAGAGTATAGCAATCAGCCCCAGCATTTT.